The present entry profiles one TCR beta chain with its context. The data derive from a study of blood T cell repertoires in COVID-19. Study information: T cells, B-cell-depleted T cells, or PBMCs provided the cDNA or gDNA that served as material.

This CDR3 region has 13 residues. Germline V CDR1 and CDR2: ENHRY, SYGVKD. Deletions cut 2 bases from V and 7 bases from J, with 11 bases between. The assay was immunoSEQ multiplex PCR, and TCRdb's table has in-frame clones only and misses some. The data hold roughly 180,000 clones, with 70% to 85% observed a single time. The TCR comes from a man aged 55 to 69 who had recovered from COVID-19. The sequenced material came from peripheral blood. The rearrangement links TRBV10-3 to TRBJ1-2; D might be TRBD1 (5 bases). In DNA, the CDR3 is TGTGCCATCAGTGAGACGACAGTGGGTGGCTACACCTTC. Amino acid sequence: CAISETTVGGYTF.